A single sample gave rise to the 15 T cell receptor beta chains below, sequenced in a study of regulatory T cells in long-lasting Graves disease. Noted time point: newly diagnosed GD, antithyroid drugs for less than 3 months. RNA isolated from PBMCs was used to make the TCR library. The authors built TCR beta libraries using iRepertoire HTBI primers and Arm-PCR of CDR3 regions. Using its own MiXCR run on the multiplex PCR reads, TCRdb lists one record per CDR3 protein. The data show roughly 510,000 distinct CDR3 sequences, 15% to 20% seen once. The same specimen was also included in a second study, on T cells in Graves' hyperthyroidism and ophthalmopathy.

The material was peripheral blood mononuclear cells (PBMCs), obtained at new diagnosis, from a patient treated with antithyroid drugs. Receptors originate from a man between 18 and 29 years old with Graves disease.

This clonotype was counted ten times or more. The CDR3 sequence: CASGLLDSNQPQHF. The DNA for the CDR3 is TGTGCTAGTGGTTTGTTGGACAGCAATCAGCCCCAGCATTTT. The chain has TRBV12-5 and TRBJ1-5; no definite D call. With 2 bases removed from V and 1 base from J, the gap between germline ends came to 6 bases. The germline V gene encodes CDR1 LGHNT and CDR2 FRNRAP. This CDR3 has 14 amino acids.

This clonotype has at least ten counts. The gene calls are TRBV20-1 and TRBJ1-2; 7 bases are a match to TRBD1. CDR1 and CDR2 from the germline V gene are DFQATT and SNEGSKA (reference sequence). Trimming at V came to 0 bases and at J to 5 bases, leaving 0 bases not matched to a gene. The CDR3 runs 12 residues. CDR3 sequence (DNA): TGCAGTGCTAGAGACAGGGGGTATGGCTACACCTTC. Its translation is CSARDRGYGYTF.

This clonotype appeared a few times. This clone may be a read error of a much larger clone one base away. The J gene is TRBJ1-1, the V gene TRBV11-1; TRBD1 might be the D (5 bases). This CDR3 comprises 14 residues. V was shortened by 5 bases and J by 4 bases, with 14 bases between the two germline ends. Germline CDR1 and CDR2: SGHAT and FQDESV (reference sequence). This chain's CDR3 is CASSNLAGSTEAFF. The CDR3 DNA reads TGTGCCAGCAGCAACCTGGCAGGGAGCACTGAAGCTTTCTTT.

This clonotype was seen ten or more times. This sequence joins TRBV28 and TRBJ2-1, with a weak D call TRBD1 (5 bases). V was clipped by 5 bases and J by 4 bases, with 15 bases between them. CDR1 and CDR2 from the germline V gene are MDHEN and SYDVKM. The CDR3 contains 15 residues. CDR3 nucleotide sequence: TGTGCCAGCAGTCCTACACCCCAGGGATACAATGAGCAGTTCTTC. It codes for CASSPTPQGYNEQFF.

The J gene is TRBJ2-7, the V gene TRBV7-6, with 7 bases aligning to TRBD2. Trimming removed 3 bases from V and 3 bases from J; junction bases left unmatched: 5. The CDR3 contains 14 residues. Germline lookup yields CDR1 SGHVS and CDR2 FNYEAQ. The CDR3: CASSFRAGDYEQYF. Written as DNA, the CDR3 is TGTGCCAGCAGCTTTAGGGCGGGGGACTACGAGCAGTACTTC.

This clonotype was counted at least ten times. The chain is built from TRBV7-8 and TRBJ2-2; the D call may be TRBD1 or TRBD2 (5 bases each). The CDR3 loop spans 15 amino acids. Trimming stripped 2 bases from V and 6 bases from J, with 13 bases between. Germline CDR1 SGHVS, CDR2 FQNEAQ. CDR3 sequence: CASSLNSVGAGELFF. The CDR3 nucleotides are TGTGCCAGCAGCTTAAATAGCGTGGGGGCCGGGGAGCTGTTTTTT.

This clonotype has at least ten counts. The chain employs TRBV11-2 and TRBJ2-3; no firm D call. Looked up from germline, CDR1 is SGHAT and CDR2 is FQNNGV. V lost 1 base and J lost 0, with 5 bases in between. There are 14 residues in the CDR3. This CDR3 is CASSLGLSTDTQYF. The CDR3 DNA reads TGTGCCAGCAGCTTAGGACTGAGCACAGATACGCAGTATTTT.

This chain uses TRBV2 with TRBJ2-3; 8 nucleotides match TRBD2. This CDR3 has 15 residues. V was pared by 8 bases and J by 2 bases, with 9 bases of the junction left unmatched. The germline V gene has CDR1 SNHLY and CDR2 FYNNEI. The CDR3 loop reads CASREGPAHTDTQYF. Written as DNA, the CDR3 is TGTGCCAGCCGGGAGGGGCCGGCTCACACAGATACGCAGTATTTT.

This clonotype came up many times. The chain uses TRBV3-1 and TRBJ2-3, with D maybe TRBD1 (6 bases). This CDR3 region has 14 residues. The V end was cut by 4 bases, the J end by 4 bases, with 12 bases between. From germline, CDR1 is LGHDT and CDR2 YNNKEL (reference sequence). The CDR3 spells CASSPQQGSDTQYF. Written as DNA, the CDR3 is TGTGCCAGCAGCCCTCAACAGGGCTCAGATACGCAGTATTTT.

This chain joins TRBV4-1 and TRBJ1-3; D not certain. The CDR3 spans 17 residues. The germline CDR1 and CDR2 sequences are MGHRA and YSYEKL. The V end was cut by 5 bases, the J end by 0 bases, with 17 bases between. The CDR3 sequence: CASSSRRVTSSGNTIYF. The CDR3 DNA follows: TGCGCCAGCAGCTCCCGGCGGGTGACAAGCTCTGGAAACACCATATATTTT.

This clonotype was counted a few times. This chain's CDR3 is CASSYGTLVGEAFF. Written as DNA, the CDR3 is TGTGCCAGCAGTTACGGGACCCTCGTTGGTGAAGCTTTCTTT. The chain carries TRBV6-5 and TRBJ1-1; maybe TRBD1 (5 bases). V dropped 2 bases and J dropped 7 bases, with 14 bases sitting between them. Germline V gives CDR1 MNHEY, CDR2 SVGAGI. CDR3 size: 14 residues.

Of note for this clonotype: This may be a read error, as it is one base from a much larger clone. The chain combines TRBV9 with TRBJ2-2; no definite D call. CDR1 is SGDLS, CDR2 YYNGEE, per germline. Deletions cut 0 bases from V and 0 bases from J, with 3 bases between. The CDR3 extends over 14 amino acids. The CDR3 region is CASSVEPNTGELFF. DNA of the CDR3: TGTGCCAGCAGCGTAGAGCCGAACACCGGGGAGCTGTTTTTT.

This clonotype occurred many times. The chain uses TRBV6-2 or TRBV6-3 and TRBJ2-7, with 9 bases lining up with TRBD1. This CDR3 contains 17 residues. Trimming cost V 6 bases and J 7 bases; bases outside gene matches: 19. The V gene's germline CDR1 is MNHEY and CDR2 SVGEGT. The CDR3 protein is CASRPTGGGRRMGEQYF. The CDR3 DNA sequence: TGTGCCAGCAGGCCAACAGGGGGCGGACGGAGGATGGGGGAGCAGTACTTC.

This clonotype showed up just a few times. J is TRBJ1-3 and V is TRBV7-2, with 7 bases identical to TRBD1. CDR3 size: 19 residues. Per the germline V gene, CDR1 is SGHTA and CDR2 is FQGNSA. V was clipped by 6 bases and J by 0 bases; unmatched bases: 17. The CDR3 here is CASRYPVDGDSNSGNTIYF. DNA for the CDR3: TGTGCCAGCAGGTATCCGGTCGACGGGGACAGCAACTCTGGAAACACCATATATTTT.

This clonotype was recorded many times. The J gene is TRBJ2-1, the V gene TRBV11-3; perhaps D is TRBD1 or TRBD2 (5 bases each). The V end lost 5 bases, the J end lost 4 bases, and 9 bases lay between the germline ends. Germline V CDR1 and CDR2: SGHNT, YENEEA. The CDR3 covers 13 residues. The CDR3 nucleotides read TGTGCCAGCAGCGGGAGACAGTACAATGAGCAGTTCTTC. Translating it yields CASSGRQYNEQFF. Combining the CDR3 with reference TRBV11-3 and TRBJ2-1 gives the whole variable domain EAGVVQSPRYKIIEKKQPVAFWCNPISGHNTLYWYLQNLGQGPELLIRYENEEAVDDSQLPKDRFSAERLKGVDSTLKIQPAELGDSAVYLCASSGRQYNEQFFGPGTRLTVL.